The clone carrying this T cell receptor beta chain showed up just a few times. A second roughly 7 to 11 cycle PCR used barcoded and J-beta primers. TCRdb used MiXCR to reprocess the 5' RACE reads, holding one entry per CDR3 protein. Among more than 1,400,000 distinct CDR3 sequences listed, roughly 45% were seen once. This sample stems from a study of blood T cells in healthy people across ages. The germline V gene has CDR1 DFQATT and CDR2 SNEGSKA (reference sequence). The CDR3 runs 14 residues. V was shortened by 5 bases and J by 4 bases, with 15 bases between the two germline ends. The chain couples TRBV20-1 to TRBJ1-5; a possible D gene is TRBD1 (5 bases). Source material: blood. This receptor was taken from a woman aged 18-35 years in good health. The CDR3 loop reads CSARDAGLNQPQHF. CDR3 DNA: TGCAGTGCTCGGGACGCAGGCCTAAATCAGCCCCAGCATTTT.